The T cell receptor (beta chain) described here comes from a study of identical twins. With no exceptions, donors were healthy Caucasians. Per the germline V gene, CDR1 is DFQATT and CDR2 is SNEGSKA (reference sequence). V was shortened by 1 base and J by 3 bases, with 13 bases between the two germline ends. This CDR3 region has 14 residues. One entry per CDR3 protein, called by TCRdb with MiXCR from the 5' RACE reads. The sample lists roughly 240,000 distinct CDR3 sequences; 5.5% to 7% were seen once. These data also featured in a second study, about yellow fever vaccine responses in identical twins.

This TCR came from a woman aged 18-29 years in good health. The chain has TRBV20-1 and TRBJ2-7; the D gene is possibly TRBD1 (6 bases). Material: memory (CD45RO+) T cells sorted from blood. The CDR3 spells CSARATTGSYEQYF. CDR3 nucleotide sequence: TGCAGTGCTAGAGCAACCACAGGGAGCTACGAGCAGTACTTC.